Below, 18 T cell receptor beta chains from the same sample are listed, as sequenced in a study of T cell responses to AZD1222 COVID-19 vaccine. Generated by immunoSEQ multiplex PCR, the TCRdb table keeps only in-frame clones and is missing some. This repertoire shows about 92,000 clones, nearly 90% found once; its top ten account for about 6%. The sequencing used peripheral blood, collected on day 0 of AZD1222 vaccination. The receptors originated from an adult in good health.

CDR3 DNA sequence: TGTGCCAGCGCTCTCGAGGGGATTTCCCTCTACGAGCAGTACTTC. Its protein is CASALEGISLYEQYF. The rearrangement joins TRBV27 to TRBJ2-7; D might be TRBD1 or TRBD2, each matching 5 bases. Deletions cut 8 bases from V and 3 bases from J, with 20 bases between. CDR1 and CDR2 from the germline V gene are MNHEY and SMNVEV (reference sequence). The length of the CDR3 is 15 residues.

The chain recombines TRBV5-6 with TRBJ2-5, with D perhaps TRBD2 (6 bases). Between the trimmed V and J ends, which lost 0 bases and 5 bases, there was a span of 11 bases. The V gene's germline CDR1 is SGHDT and CDR2 YYEEEE. This CDR3 has 14 amino acids. CDR3 sequence reads: CASSLGLVSETQYF. The CDR3 coding sequence is TGTGCCAGCAGCTTGGGACTAGTCTCTGAGACCCAGTACTTC.

The chain has TRBV7-9 and TRBJ1-2; D call uncertain. The germline V gene has CDR1 SEHNR and CDR2 FQNEAQ (reference sequence). The CDR3 consists of 15 residues. The germline V and J ends were trimmed by 0 bases and 0 bases, with 8 bases remaining between them. The CDR3 region has the DNA TGTGCCAGCAGCTTAGCGCGGGGAGCTAACTATGGCTACACCTTC. Translating gives CASSLARGANYGYTF. Filled out from reference TRBV7-9 and TRBJ1-2, the complete variable domain reads DTGVSQNPRHKITKRGQNVTFRCDPISEHNRLYWYRQTLGQGPEFLTYFQNEAQLEKSRLLSDRFSAERPKGSFSTLEIQRTEQGDSAMYLCASSLARGANYGYTFGSGTRLTVV.

This chain joins TRBV7-2 and TRBJ1-4; D unclear. Trimming took off 3 bases at V and 0 bases at J, with 5 bases between the two ends. The CDR3 totals 14 residues. Per germline, CDR1 SGHTA and CDR2 FQGNSA. CDR3 sequence (DNA): TGTGCCAGCAGCTTGAGGGCAACTAATGAAAAACTGTTTTTT. Its protein product is CASSLRATNEKLFF. Together with reference TRBV7-2 and TRBJ1-4, the CDR3 gives the full variable domain: GAGVSQSPSNKVTEKGKDVELRCDPISGHTALYWYRQSLGQGLEFLIYFQGNSAPDKSGLPSDRFSAERTGGSVSTLTIQRTQQEDSAVYLCASSLRATNEKLFFGSGTQLSVL.

V and J are TRBV29-1 and TRBJ2-1; tentative D call: TRBD2 (6 bases). The length of the CDR3 is 16 residues. Trimming left V 5 bases short and J 6 bases short, with 23 bases between. Germline V lookup: CDR1 SQVTM, CDR2 ANQGSEA. The DNA of the CDR3 is TGCAGCGTTCCCCGATCGCGGGACTCAGACCTCAATGAGCAGTTCTTC. It codes for CSVPRSRDSDLNEQFF.

The chain is built from TRBV28 and TRBJ1-5; 8 bases fit TRBD1. With V trimmed by 6 bases and J by 7 bases, 11 bases remained unmatched. The germline V gene encodes CDR1 MDHEN and CDR2 SYDVKM. This CDR3 contains 15 residues. The CDR3 coding sequence is TGTGCCAGCAGCCCTAGAACAGGGGGGTTACAGCCCCAGCATTTT. Amino acid sequence: CASSPRTGGLQPQHF.

The V call is TRBV19, the J call TRBJ1-1; D unclear. The CDR3 is 14 amino acids. Trimming removed 5 bases from V and 1 base from J, with 11 bases in between. The germline gives CDR1 LNHDA, CDR2 SQIVND (reference sequence). For the CDR3, the DNA is TGTGCCAGTAGTCTCCCCAGAAAGAACACTGAAGCTTTCTTT. Protein sequence: CASSLPRKNTEAFF.

Here the CDR3 reads CASSVAGGYYEQYF. The CDR3 region has the DNA TGTGCCAGCAGTGTGGCAGGGGGCTACTACGAGCAGTACTTC. V usage is TRBV2 and J usage is TRBJ2-7; 8 bases are a match to TRBD1. V gave up 4 bases and J gave up 3 bases; unmatched junction bases: 5. The CDR3 loop spans 14 amino acids. Germline values: CDR1 SNHLY, CDR2 FYNNEI.

V and J are TRBV7-8 and TRBJ1-2; 10 bases are a match to TRBD1. CDR1 and CDR2 from the germline V gene are SGHVS and FQNEAQ. The CDR3 is made up of 15 amino acids. V was clipped by 1 base and J by 8 bases; unmatched bases: 7. This CDR3 is CASSLVGQGTWGYTF. DNA of the CDR3: TGTGCCAGCAGCTTAGTGGGACAGGGGACCTGGGGCTACACCTTC.

The chain joins TRBV5-8 to TRBJ2-4, with 8 bases aligning to TRBD1. Germline V gives CDR1 SGHTS, CDR2 YDEGEE. Germline trimming cut 7 bases from V and 4 bases from J; bases unmatched to any gene: 10. This CDR3 is built from 15 residues. CDR3 protein: CASRPPGQAKNIQYF. The CDR3 nucleotides read TGTGCCAGCCGCCCCCCGGGACAGGCTAAAAACATTCAGTACTTC.

The chain carries TRBV28 and TRBJ1-1; TRBD1 matches at 8 bases. The trim removed 3 bases at V and 7 bases at J, leaving 4 bases unmatched. CDR1 and CDR2 from the germline V gene are MDHEN and SYDVKM. The CDR3 sequence is 13 residues long. The CDR3 DNA reads as TGTGCCAGCAGTTTTATACAGGGGGGTGAAGCTTTCTTT. Its protein product is CASSFIQGGEAFF.

The chain links TRBV27 to TRBJ2-1; tentative D call: TRBD2 (6 bases). The CDR3 has 16 amino acids. Germline CDR1 MNHEY, CDR2 SMNVEV (reference sequence). V gave up 3 bases and J gave up 4 bases, with 16 bases separating them. The CDR3 is CASSLSWAGRYNEQFF. CDR3 nucleotide sequence: TGTGCCAGCAGTTTGTCTTGGGCGGGAAGATACAATGAGCAGTTCTTC.

This clone was found once. The chain uses TRBV9 and TRBJ2-1, with TRBD2 matching over 9 bases. Germline assignment: CDR1 SGDLS and CDR2 YYNGEE. Trimming removed 0 bases from V and 4 bases from J; junction bases left unmatched: 2. This CDR3 comprises 15 residues. As DNA, the CDR3 is TGTGCCAGCAGCGTAGTCGGACTAGCGTACAATGAGCAGTTCTTC. Residues: CASSVVGLAYNEQFF.

This CDR3 is CASSVGPPSYEQYF. The CDR3 DNA follows: TGTGCCAGCAGTGTTGGGCCTCCCTCCTACGAGCAGTACTTC. The chain is built from TRBV2 and TRBJ2-7, with D uncertain. The V and J ends lost 4 bases and 0 bases respectively, with 10 bases between them. Germline CDR1 is SNHLY and CDR2 is FYNNEI. The CDR3 runs 14 residues.

The sample holds a few counts of this clone. The chain couples TRBV28 to TRBJ1-6, with 7 bases fitting TRBD1. Per germline, CDR1 MDHEN and CDR2 SYDVKM. This CDR3 comprises 14 residues. Trimming took 6 bases from V and 3 from J; bases not matched to a gene: 2. Here the CDR3 DNA reads TGTGCCAGCAGCGGACAGGTCTATAATTCACCCCTCCACTTT. As protein: CASSGQVYNSPLHF. The complete variable domain, with remaining parts taken from reference TRBV28 and TRBJ1-6, reads DVKVTQSSRYLVKRTGEKVFLECVQDMDHENMFWYRQDPGLGLRLIYFSYDVKMKEKGDIPEGYSVSREKKERFSLILESASTNQTSMYLCASSGQVYNSPLHFGNGTRLTVT.

The CDR3 DNA reads TGTGCCAGCAGCTTATCGGGGATGGACTTAAACATTCAGTACTTC. Translated, it gives CASSLSGMDLNIQYF. This chain joins TRBV7-9 and TRBJ2-4; D perhaps matches TRBD2 (5 bases). Trimming stripped 2 bases from V and 6 bases from J, with 14 bases between. Per germline, CDR1 SEHNR and CDR2 FQNEAQ (reference sequence). This CDR3 has 15 amino acids.

This clone was detected only a few times. The chain recombines TRBV7-9 with TRBJ2-3; maybe TRBD2 (5 bases). V was shortened by 5 bases and J by 1 base, with 13 bases between the two germline ends. Germline CDR1 SEHNR, CDR2 FQNEAQ (reference sequence). The CDR3 sequence is 15 residues long. This CDR3 reads CASSDTAEGTDTQYF. The CDR3 coding sequence is TGTGCCAGCAGCGATACAGCGGAAGGCACAGATACGCAGTATTTT.

The chain joins TRBV27 to TRBJ2-1, with D possibly matching TRBD2 (5 bases). The germline V gene encodes CDR1 MNHEY and CDR2 SMNVEV (reference sequence). The V and J ends lost 2 bases and 0 bases respectively, with 8 bases between them. The CDR3 spans 15 residues. The CDR3 nucleotides read TGTGCCAGCAGTTTAGAGCGGTTCTCCTACAATGAGCAGTTCTTC. It specifies CASSLERFSYNEQFF.